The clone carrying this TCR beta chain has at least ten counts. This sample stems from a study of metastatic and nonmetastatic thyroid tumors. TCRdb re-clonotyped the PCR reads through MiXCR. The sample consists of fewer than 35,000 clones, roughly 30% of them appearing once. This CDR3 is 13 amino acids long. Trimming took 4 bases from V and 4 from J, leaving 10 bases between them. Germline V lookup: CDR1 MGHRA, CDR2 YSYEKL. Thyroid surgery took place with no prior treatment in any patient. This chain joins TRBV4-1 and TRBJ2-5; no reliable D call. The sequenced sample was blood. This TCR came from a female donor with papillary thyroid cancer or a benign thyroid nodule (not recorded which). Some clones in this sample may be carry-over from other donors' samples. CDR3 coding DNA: TGCGCCAGCAGCCGCATGCCTGCAGAGACCCAGTACTTC. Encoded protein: CASSRMPAETQYF.